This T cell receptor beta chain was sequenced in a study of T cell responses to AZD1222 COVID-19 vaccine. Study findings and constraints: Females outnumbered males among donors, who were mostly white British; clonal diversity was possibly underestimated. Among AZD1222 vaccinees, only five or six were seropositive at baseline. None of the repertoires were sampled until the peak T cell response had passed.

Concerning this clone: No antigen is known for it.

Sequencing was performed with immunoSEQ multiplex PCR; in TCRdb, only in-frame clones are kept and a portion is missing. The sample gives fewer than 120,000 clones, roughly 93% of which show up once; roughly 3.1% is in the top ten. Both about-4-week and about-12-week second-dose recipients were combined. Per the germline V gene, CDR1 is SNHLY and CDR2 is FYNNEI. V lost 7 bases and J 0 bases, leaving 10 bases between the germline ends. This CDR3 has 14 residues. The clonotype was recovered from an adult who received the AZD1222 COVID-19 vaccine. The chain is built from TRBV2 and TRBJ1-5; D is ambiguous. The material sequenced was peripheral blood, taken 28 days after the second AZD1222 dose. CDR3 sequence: CASKQLNSNQPQHF. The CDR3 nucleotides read TGTGCCAGCAAACAGCTTAATAGCAATCAGCCCCAGCATTTT.